Listed below are T cell receptor beta chains from one sample, sequenced in a study of cytomegalovirus exposure and HLA in healthy donors. The data were produced by immunoSEQ multiplex PCR, yet TCRdb's version contains in-frame clones alone and is incomplete. The repertoire consists of 75,000 to 100,000 clones, with around 96% occurring once and the leading ten covering 0.78%. The sample comprised PBMCs. These receptors were collected from a man aged 18 to 35 in good health and CMV-seronegative. The CDR3 runs from the conserved cysteine through the conserved F or W. A D gene is named only where the DNA matches it firmly. Size is omitted from some rows. Given values are once, few, many or a class for expanded clones.

V	size	J	D	DNA	CDR3
TRBV28	.	TRBJ1-1	.	TGTGCCAGCAGCTCTCGGTACGAAGCTTTCTTT	CASSSRYEAFF
TRBV5-1	.	TRBJ2-7	TRBD1	TGCGCCAGCGGGGAGGACAGGGGGGGCCTCTACGAGCAGTACTTC	CASGEDRGGLYEQYF
TRBV9	.	TRBJ2-3	.	TGTGCCAGCAGCGTAGGCAAGGGGGATACGCAGTATTTT	CASSVGKGDTQYF
TRBV28	.	TRBJ2-7	TRBD1	TGTGCCAGCAGTTCTATCCGGGACAGGGGGCAGTACTTC	CASSSIRDRGQYF
TRBV6-6	.	TRBJ2-2	.	TGTGCCAGCAGCTCGTCGCAGGGAGGCGACACCGGGGAGCTGTTTTTT	CASSSSQGGDTGELFF
TRBV2	.	TRBJ2-1	TRBD2	TGTGCCAGAACTAGCGGGATTTCCGCCAATGAGCAGTTCTTC	CARTSGISANEQFF
TRBV29-1	.	TRBJ1-5	.	TGCAGCGGGTCCCTCGGGACTCTTAGCAATCAGCCCCAGCATTTT	CSGSLGTLSNQPQHF
TRBV6-5	.	TRBJ1-4	.	TGTGCCAGCAGTCAACTCGAAAAACTGTTTTTT	CASSQLEKLFF
TRBV6-4	.	TRBJ2-3	TRBD1	TGTGCCAGCAGTGATGGGGACAGAGACACAGATACGCAGTATTTT	CASSDGDRDTDTQYF
TRBV4-2	.	TRBJ2-2	TRBD2	TGTGCCAGCAGCCAAGTCTACGGAAGCGGACTAGCGGGAGGGCGCACCGGGGAGCTGTTTTTT	CASSQVYGSGLAGGRTGELFF
TRBV7-6	.	TRBJ2-1	.	TGTGCCAGCAGCGGAGGGGGAGGGAACGGCCTCGAGCAGTTCTTC	CASSGGGGNGLEQFF
TRBV27	.	TRBJ2-7	TRBD2	TGTGCCAGCAGTTTAATGCGGGAGGGTACCTACGAGCAGTACTTC	CASSLMREGTYEQYF
TRBV5-4	.	TRBJ2-2	TRBD2	TGTGCCAGCAGCCCCCGAACTAGCGGGATCGGAACCGGGGAGCTGTTTTTT	CASSPRTSGIGTGELFF
TRBV5-1	.	TRBJ2-3	TRBD1	TGCGCCAGCAGCTTTGGGCCGGGACAGGAGCTCACAGATACGCAGTATTTT	CASSFGPGQELTDTQYF
TRBV9	.	TRBJ2-7	.	TGTGCCAGCAGCGCCGGGTCGACGGGCTACGAGCAGTACTTC	CASSAGSTGYEQYF
TRBV11-2	.	TRBJ2-1	TRBD1	TGTGCCAGCAGCCGACAGGGGTACTACAATGAGCAGTTCTTC	CASSRQGYYNEQFF
TRBV5-6	.	TRBJ1-4	TRBD1	TGTGCCAGCAGCTCCCTGACAGGGGCTGATGAAAAACTGTTTTTT	CASSSLTGADEKLFF
TRBV5-1	.	TRBJ2-7	TRBD1	TGCGCCAGCAGCCTGGGACAGCCCACCTACGAGCAGTACTTC	CASSLGQPTYEQYF
TRBV9	.	TRBJ2-7	.	TGTGCCAGCAGCGGAGGGACACTAGGGCTCTACGAGCAGTACTTC	CASSGGTLGLYEQYF
TRBV29-1	.	TRBJ2-7	TRBD1	TGCAGCGCCTGGGACAGCTACGAGCAGTACTTC	CSAWDSYEQYF
TRBV11-3	.	TRBJ2-3	TRBD2	TGTGCCAGCAGCTCCCCGGGACTAGCGAAAAGCACAGATACGCAGTATTTT	CASSSPGLAKSTDTQYF
TRBV18	.	TRBJ1-4	TRBD1	TGTGCCAGCTCACCACCCCCCGGACAGGGGTTGAATGAAAAACTGTTTTTT	CASSPPPGQGLNEKLFF
TRBV28	.	TRBJ2-5	TRBD2	TGTGCCAGCAGTTTTGAGTGGACTAGCGGGAGGGGATGGGGAGAGACCCAGTACTTC	CASSFEWTSGRGWGETQYF
TRBV5-1	.	TRBJ2-1	TRBD2	TGCGCCAGCAGTGGGGCGGGAGTAGGCGACAATGAGCAGTTCTTC	CASSGAGVGDNEQFF
TRBV19	.	TRBJ2-7	.	TGTGCCAGTAGTATAGGTAACAGCTTCGGCTCCTACGAGCAGTACTTC	CASSIGNSFGSYEQYF
TRBV11-2	.	TRBJ2-3	TRBD2	TGTGCCAGCAGCCCTACGGGGGGGAGGGGTGCAGATACGCAGTATTTT	CASSPTGGRGADTQYF
TRBV28	.	TRBJ2-5	.	TGTGCCAGCAGTTTAATACGACAGTTTGAAGAGACCCAGTACTTC	CASSLIRQFEETQYF
TRBV11-3	.	TRBJ2-3	.	TGTGCCAGCAGCTACGACGGAGGCACAGATACGCAGTATTTT	CASSYDGGTDTQYF
TRBV10-1	.	TRBJ2-2	TRBD1	TGCGCCAGCAGTGAGGTAACAGGGGATCCGGAGACCGGGGAGCTGTTTTTT	CASSEVTGDPETGELFF
TRBV7-6	.	TRBJ2-5	.	TGTGCCAGCAGCTTACAGGGGACCCAAGAGACCCAGTACTTC	CASSLQGTQETQYF
TRBV27	.	TRBJ2-3	TRBD2	TGTGCCAGCACCCCGGGCGGGGGAACCGCGGGAACGCAGTATTTT	CASTPGGGTAGTQYF
TRBV2	.	TRBJ2-2	TRBD1	TGTGCCACCCGACAGGGGGCAACCGGGGAGCTGTTTTTT	CATRQGATGELFF
TRBV7-9	.	TRBJ1-5	.	TGTGCCAGCAGCCCGCCCGACAGTACCAATCAGCCCCAGCATTTT	CASSPPDSTNQPQHF
TRBV29-1	.	TRBJ2-1	TRBD2	TGCAGCGTTGGGAGCGGGAGGGTGTTGAATGAGCAGTTCTTC	CSVGSGRVLNEQFF
TRBV7-2	.	TRBJ1-2	TRBD1	TGTGCCAGCAGCCTAACCTCCGGGACAGGGGGAATAGGCTACACCTTC	CASSLTSGTGGIGYTF
TRBV28	.	TRBJ2-7	.	TGTGCCAGCAGTTCGTCTAGCGAGCATCCCCGCGAGCAGTACTTC	CASSSSSEHPREQYF
TRBV30	.	TRBJ2-3	TRBD2	TGTGCCTGGGTTAGCGGGATAGCGCAGTATTTT	CAWVSGIAQYF
TRBV28	.	TRBJ2-5	.	TGTGCCAGCAGTTTAGGGCAGACCCAGTACTTC	CASSLGQTQYF
TRBV14	.	TRBJ2-5	TRBD2	TGTGCCAGCAGCCTACGGACTAGCGGGGTTCAGGAGACCCAGTACTTC	CASSLRTSGVQETQYF
TRBV30	.	TRBJ2-2	.	TGTGCCTGTGGGGCAGTAGCCATGTCCCCCGGGGAGCTGTTTTTT	CACGAVAMSPGELFF
TRBV19	.	TRBJ1-3	TRBD1	TGTGCCGCGAAAGGGACAGGGGTAAACACCATATATTTT	CAAKGTGVNTIYF
TRBV27	.	TRBJ2-7	.	TGTGCCAGCAGTTTATTCCCGGAGGGAGACGAGCAGTACTTC	CASSLFPEGDEQYF
TRBV11-2	.	TRBJ2-1	TRBD2	TGTGCCAGCAGCTTAACCGGGAGGGCCGACGAGCAGTTCTTC	CASSLTGRADEQFF
TRBV6-5	.	TRBJ1-4	.	TGTGCCAGCAGCGCGGGGGCATCATGGGAAAAACTGTTTTTT	CASSAGASWEKLFF
TRBV5-3	.	TRBJ2-3	TRBD1	TGTGCCAGAAGCTTGGCCAGGGGGCGCAGAGATACGCAGTATTTT	CARSLARGRRDTQYF
TRBV27	.	TRBJ1-2	TRBD1	TGTGCCAGCAGGTCTCTTGTATCCGCGGGACAGGGGTACGGCTACACCTTC	CASRSLVSAGQGYGYTF
TRBV29-1	.	TRBJ2-7	TRBD1	TGCAGCGTTTTTTTAGGACAGGGGACGTCGGGCGAGCAGTACTTC	CSVFLGQGTSGEQYF
TRBV19	.	TRBJ1-1	TRBD1	TGTGCCAGTAGTATTACAGGGGGCGAAGCTTTCTTT	CASSITGGEAFF
TRBV2	.	TRBJ2-2	.	TGTGCCAGCAGTGTCCCAGGTCCAAACACCGGGGAGCTGTTTTTT	CASSVPGPNTGELFF
TRBV5-1	.	TRBJ2-6	.	TGCGCCAGCAGCCCCCGGTTCTCTGGGGCCAACGTCCTGACTTTC	CASSPRFSGANVLTF
TRBV6-4	.	TRBJ2-2	.	TGTGCCAGCAGTTCTGACACCGGGGAGCTGTTTTTT	CASSSDTGELFF
TRBV5-1	.	TRBJ2-1	TRBD1	TGCGCCAGCAGCCCGGGACAGGGGCGGCGTGAGCAGTTCTTC	CASSPGQGRREQFF
TRBV6-1	once	TRBJ2-2	.	TGTGCCAGCAGCTACGAGCGCGACACCGGGGAGCTGTTTTTT	CASSYERDTGELFF
TRBV4-2	.	TRBJ2-2	.	TGTGCCAGCAGCCAAGATTTGACAGACGTGAACACCGGGGAGCTGTTTTTT	CASSQDLTDVNTGELFF
TRBV2	.	TRBJ2-3	.	TGTGCCAGCACCGGGAGAGCTGGAGATACGCAGTATTTT	CASTGRAGDTQYF
TRBV6-5	.	TRBJ1-5	.	TGTGCCAGCAGCCAGGGGAATCAGCCCCAGCATTTT	CASSQGNQPQHF
TRBV6-1	.	TRBJ1-2	TRBD1	TGTGCCAGCAGTGATTACGGACAGGGGGCGCCTGGCTACACCTTC	CASSDYGQGAPGYTF
TRBV6-5	.	TRBJ2-3	.	TGTGCCAGCAGTTTTCGGAGGGCCGTCGATACGCAGTATTTT	CASSFRRAVDTQYF
TRBV27	once	TRBJ2-7	TRBD1	TGTGCCAGCAGTTTCCATACAGGGGGTACGAACGAGCAGTACTTC	CASSFHTGGTNEQYF